A single sample gave rise to the 15 T cell receptor beta chains below, sequenced in a study of control samples from healthy donors and cancer patients. The assay was immunoSEQ multiplex PCR, and TCRdb's table has in-frame clones only and misses some. There are about 17,000 clones in the sample; about 88% occur only once, and under 35% lies in the top ten. Specimen: PBMCs. All receptors derive from a man aged 55 to 70 with head and neck cancer.

The chain uses TRBV6-4 and TRBJ1-4, with 7 bases aligning to TRBD1. Germline loops: CDR1 MRHNA, CDR2 SNTAGT. The CDR3 covers 15 residues. The junction had 6 bases not matched to a gene; V was cut back by 6 bases and J by 2 bases. The CDR3: CASSPRGPTNEKLFF. CDR3 in DNA: TGTGCCAGCAGCCCTAGGGGGCCGACTAATGAAAAACTGTTTTTT.

The genes are TRBV10-3 and TRBJ1-3; no clear D gene. The CDR3 runs to 13 residues. Germline loops: CDR1 ENHRY, CDR2 SYGVKD. The ends were cut back, 6 bases at V and 0 bases at J, with 6 bases in the middle. CDR3 sequence reads: CAISIHSGNTIYF. As DNA, the CDR3 is TGTGCCATCAGCATACACTCTGGAAACACCATATATTTT.

The genes are TRBV23-1 and TRBJ2-1, with a tentative D call TRBD1 (6 bases). TRBV23-1 is noted as an ORF with a role that remains uncertain. V was pared by 8 bases and J by 9 bases, with 20 bases between. CDR3 length equals 14 residues. The CDR3 sequence: CASAGPGQGFEQFF. In DNA form, the CDR3 reads TGCGCCAGCGCAGGGCCGGGACAAGGGTTTGAGCAGTTCTTC.

This rearrangement joins TRBV7-3 to TRBJ2-3; 15 bases map to TRBD2. This CDR3 is 16 amino acids long. V gave up 1 base and J gave up 8 bases; unmatched junction bases: 4. Per the germline V gene, CDR1 is SGHTA and CDR2 is FQGTGA. The CDR3 is CASSLMGTSGGTTQYF. Here the CDR3 DNA reads TGTGCCAGCAGCTTAATGGGGACTAGCGGGGGGACTACGCAGTATTTT. Filled out from reference TRBV7-3 and TRBJ2-3, the complete variable domain reads GAGVSQTPSNKVTEKGKYVELRCDPISGHTALYWYRQSLGQGPEFLIYFQGTGAADDSGLPNDRFFAVRPEGSVSTLKIQRTERGDSAVYLCASSLMGTSGGTTQYFGPGTRLTVL.

V usage is TRBV2 and J usage is TRBJ2-7, with 11 positions matching TRBD2. Germline V gives CDR1 SNHLY, CDR2 FYNNEI. V dropped 5 bases and J dropped 7; count of bases not matched to a gene: 13. The CDR3 spans 16 residues. The CDR3 DNA reads as TGTGCCAGCAGTCGAATGCGTCTAGCGGGGGGAGAAGAGCAGTACTTC. Protein product: CASSRMRLAGGEEQYF.

This chain links TRBV24-1 with TRBJ2-1; D gene uncertain. The ends were cut back, 3 bases at V and 4 bases at J, with 6 bases in the middle. The CDR3 is 13 amino acids. The germline gives CDR1 KGHDR, CDR2 SFDVKD. CDR3 amino acids: CATSDTGYNEQFF. CDR3 in DNA: TGTGCCACCAGTGATACCGGGTACAATGAGCAGTTCTTC.

In its sample, this clone was seen once. The V gene is TRBV6-5, the J gene TRBJ2-7, with 10 nucleotides matching TRBD2. CDR1 and CDR2 from the germline V gene are MNHEY and SVGAGI. V lost 0 bases, J lost 6 bases, and 8 bases stayed unmatched. This CDR3 has 16 amino acids. The CDR3 DNA reads as TGTGCCAGCAGTTACTCCGTCTCTAGCGGGGGCGGCGAGCAGTACTTC. Translation: CASSYSVSSGGGEQYF.

The chain joins TRBV5-1 to TRBJ2-7; 7 bases fit TRBD1. Germline V lookup: CDR1 SGHRS, CDR2 YFSETQ. There are 15 residues in the CDR3. J was trimmed by 6 bases and V by 5 bases; bases with no gene match: 14. CDR3 amino acids: CASSQNPGQFAEQYF. The CDR3 DNA follows: TGCGCCAGCAGTCAAAACCCGGGACAGTTCGCCGAGCAGTACTTC.

This chain connects TRBV18 to TRBJ1-5, with TRBD1 identical over 7 bases. Germline CDR1 KGHSH, CDR2 LQKENI. After removal of 6 bases from V and 7 bases from J, the junction contained 9 bases not matched to a gene. The CDR3 is made up of 14 amino acids. The CDR3 region is CASSRGTEDQPQHF. The DNA of the CDR3 is TGTGCCAGCTCTCGCGGGACAGAGGACCAGCCCCAGCATTTT.

The chain is built from TRBV10-3 and TRBJ1-2, with a weak D call TRBD1 (6 bases). Trimming removed 4 bases at V and 8 bases at J, with 14 bases between. Per germline, CDR1 ENHRY and CDR2 SYGVKD. This CDR3 is 13 amino acids long. The CDR3 DNA sequence: TGTGCCATCAGTGTTAACAGGGAGTACGGCTACACCTTC. Its protein is CAISVNREYGYTF.

The genes are TRBV6-5 and TRBJ1-1; no definite D call. The length of the CDR3 is 13 residues. Germline values: CDR1 MNHEY, CDR2 SVGAGI. Trimming removed 10 bases from V and 3 bases from J, with 15 bases in between. CDR3 in amino acids: CAIRRGLDTEAFF. The CDR3 DNA reads as TGTGCCATTCGACGGGGTCTGGACACTGAAGCTTTCTTT.

The V gene is TRBV25-1, the J gene TRBJ2-5; 11 nucleotides align to TRBD2. This CDR3 region has 17 residues. V shed 3 bases, J shed 5 bases, and the junction held 11 bases outside the gene matches. Germline CDR1 is MGHDK and CDR2 is SYGVNS. The CDR3 is CASSEALLAGGRETQYF. In DNA, the CDR3 is TGTGCCAGCAGTGAGGCCCTCCTAGCGGGGGGAAGGGAGACCCAGTACTTC.

This chain uses TRBV5-1 with TRBJ2-5; D not certain. Trimming took 4 bases from V and 1 from J, leaving 11 bases between them. Germline V CDR1 and CDR2: SGHRS, YFSETQ. The CDR3 has 14 residues. The DNA of the CDR3 is TGCGCCAGCAGCCCCCGAGACCTCCAAGAGACCCAGTACTTC. This sequence encodes CASSPRDLQETQYF.

V and J are TRBV6-2 or TRBV6-3 and TRBJ2-7; D remains ambiguous. CDR1 is MNHEY, CDR2 SVGEGT, per germline. The V gene lost 3 bases and the J gene lost 5 bases, with 5 bases spanning the gap. The CDR3 is 11 residues long. The CDR3 loop is CASSYGDEQYF. In nucleotides, the CDR3 is TGTGCCAGCAGTTATGGGGACGAGCAGTACTTC.

This chain connects TRBV3-1 (or the pseudogene TRBV3-2) to TRBJ1-6; D is uncertain. The CDR3 is 11 residues long. Germline loops: CDR1 LGHDT, CDR2 YNNKEL (reference sequence). The germline V and J ends were trimmed by 5 bases and 18 bases, with 14 bases remaining between them. The DNA for the CDR3 is TGTGCCAGCAGCGCGGGCGGGCGTAGCCACTTT. Protein sequence: CASSAGGRSHF.